This T cell receptor (beta chain) was profiled in a study of cytomegalovirus exposure and HLA in healthy donors. Across the study: Later, an analysis reported that the 100 to 150 validation repertoires had used the same platform as the approximately 720 first-cohort repertoires.

General study findings and limits: The tendency of first-cohort TCR clusters to co-occur in the 100 to 150 validation repertoires was identified by a subsequent analysis. The authors enumerated 180 or so TCR beta chains as linked to cytomegalovirus. According to reports, the classifier identified cytomegalovirus status with high specificity and sensitivity.

Germline V CDR1 and CDR2: ENHRY, SYGVKD. The CDR3 loop spans 16 amino acids. V shed 4 bases and J 0 bases; nucleotides not matched to a gene: 0. Clones were read by immunoSEQ multiplex PCR, and TCRdb kept only the in-frame ones, dropping some. The top ten hold 8.7% of the sample, which has over 110,000 clones, more than 75% seen once. About this clone itself: Its antigen remains unidentified.

The rearrangement uses TRBV10-3 and TRBJ2-1; TRBD2 matches 13 bases. The sample taken for sequencing was PBMCs. This TCR was sampled from a young man in good health and CMV-seropositive. CDR3 in amino acids: CAISGTSGSSYNEQFF. The CDR3 DNA follows: TGTGCCATCAGTGGGACTAGCGGGAGCTCCTACAATGAGCAGTTCTTC.